This entry concerns a single T cell receptor beta chain. The antigen is undetermined. The germline V gene has CDR1 GTSNPN and CDR2 SVGIG (reference sequence). The length of the CDR3 is 18 residues. V shed 5 bases and J 6 bases; nucleotides not matched to a gene: 19. The record originates from a study of cytomegalovirus exposure and HLA in healthy donors. The protocol was immunoSEQ multiplex PCR, while the TCRdb copy is restricted to in-frame clones and leaves out a portion. The table shows approximately 220,000 clones, with around nine tenths occurring only once. Study-wide results and caveats: In vitro testing confirmed three CMV-associated chains as specific for CMV antigens.

The TCR was taken from a woman in her late teens or twenties in good health and CMV-seronegative. The chain combines TRBV30 with TRBJ2-3; 11 nucleotides agree with TRBD2. Input material: PBMCs. The CDR3 loop reads CAWHGGDPLSGRGDTQYF. CDR3 DNA sequence: TGTGCCTGGCACGGGGGGGATCCTCTTAGCGGGAGGGGTGATACGCAGTATTTT.